The 22 T cell receptor beta chains below all came from one sample that was sequenced in a study of blood T cell repertoires in COVID-19. The repertoire was sequenced with immunoSEQ multiplex PCR; TCRdb's copy has only in-frame clones and lacks some. This table has approximately 200,000 clones, approximately 81% appearing once. Sequenced input: peripheral blood. The source of these receptors is a woman of 80 years or more with COVID-19, enrolled during active disease.

The chain carries TRBV4-1 and TRBJ1-5; the D is unclear. V was trimmed by 1 base and J by 7 bases, leaving 14 bases between them. There are 15 residues in the CDR3. Germline V CDR1 and CDR2: MGHRA, YSYEKL. The CDR3 loop is CASSQGAMVFQPQHF. In DNA form, the CDR3 reads TGCGCCAGCAGCCAAGGGGCGATGGTCTTCCAGCCCCAGCATTTT.

The chain carries TRBV3-1 (or the pseudogene TRBV3-2) and TRBJ1-4; D unclear. Germline lookup yields CDR1 LGHDT and CDR2 YNNKEL (reference sequence). V was pared by 8 bases and J by 7 bases, with 14 bases between. This CDR3 contains 13 residues. CDR3 coding DNA: TGTGCCAGCTTGGGAGGGAAGGGTGAAAAACTGTTTTTT. Amino acids: CASLGGKGEKLFF.

The chain is built from TRBV3-1 (or the pseudogene TRBV3-2) and TRBJ2-1, with TRBD2 identical over 9 bases. Germline CDR1 LGHDT, CDR2 YNNKEL (reference sequence). The CDR3 spans 16 residues. V lost 5 bases to trimming and J lost 5 bases; unmatched junction nucleotides: 10. The CDR3 DNA follows: TGTGCCAGCAGCAAGTGGTGGCTAGCGGGGAACAATGAGCAGTTCTTC. This gives the protein CASSKWWLAGNNEQFF.

The sample holds one count of this clone. V is TRBV7-2 and J is TRBJ2-4, with D hard to call. Germline V lookup: CDR1 SGHTA, CDR2 FQGNSA. The CDR3 has 13 residues. The V and J ends lost 5 bases and 0 bases respectively, with 5 bases between them. The CDR3 DNA reads TGTGCCAGCAGCCCATTAGCCAAAAACATTCAGTACTTC. Translated, it gives CASSPLAKNIQYF.

This chain joins TRBV9 and TRBJ2-1, with D possibly TRBD2 on 5 matching bases. The V and J ends lost 3 bases and 4 bases respectively, with 8 bases between them. Germline CDR1 reads SGDLS; CDR2 reads YYNGEE. The CDR3 contains 13 residues. In nucleotides, the CDR3 is TGTGCCAGCAGCGCGGACTGGTACAATGAGCAGTTCTTC. It codes for CASSADWYNEQFF. Looking up the rest from reference TRBV9 and TRBJ2-1 gives the full variable domain: DSGVTQTPKHLITATGQRVTLRCSPRSGDLSVYWYQQSLDQGLQFLIQYYNGEERAKGNILERFSAQQFPDLHSELNLSSLELGDSALYFCASSADWYNEQFFGPGTRLTVL.

The chain combines TRBV11-2 with TRBJ1-1, with D perhaps matching TRBD1 (6 bases). This CDR3 region has 15 residues. Trimming took 3 bases from V and 0 from J, leaving 11 bases between them. CDR1 is SGHAT, CDR2 FQNNGV, per germline. The CDR3 nucleotides are TGTGCCAGCAGCTTGACAGGAACAATGAACACTGAAGCTTTCTTT. Amino acids: CASSLTGTMNTEAFF.

The rearrangement joins TRBV6-5 to TRBJ1-2; D perhaps matches TRBD1 (5 bases). V lost 4 bases to trimming and J lost 5 bases, with 20 bases between them. The germline V gene encodes CDR1 MNHEY and CDR2 SVGAGI. This CDR3 has 16 amino acids. The CDR3 sequence is CASSSPGQDKGYGYTF. CDR3 bases: TGTGCCAGCAGTTCTCCAGGACAAGACAAGGGTTATGGCTACACCTTC.

V is TRBV5-6 and J is TRBJ2-6; 9 bases map to TRBD1. The CDR3 runs to 18 residues. CDR1 is SGHDT, CDR2 YYEEEE, per germline. Trimming at V came to 3 bases and at J to 2 bases, leaving 9 bases not matched to a gene. CDR3 sequence reads: CASSSRTGVGAGANVLTF. DNA of the CDR3: TGTGCCAGCAGCTCACGGACAGGGGTGGGTGCTGGGGCCAACGTCCTGACTTTC.

This clone has a single count. The chain is built from TRBV30 and TRBJ2-5, with 8 bases matching TRBD2. V was clipped by 0 bases and J by 4 bases; unmatched bases: 13. This CDR3 region has 17 residues. The germline CDR1 and CDR2 sequences are GTSNPN and SVGIG (reference sequence). CDR3 DNA sequence: TGTGCCTGGAGTGTGCAGTCCGGGGGGGGCAGAGGAGAGACCCAGTACTTC. It encodes CAWSVQSGGGRGETQYF.

V is TRBV3-1 (or the pseudogene TRBV3-2) and J is TRBJ2-2; TRBD2 agrees at 9 bases. CDR3 length equals 16 residues. With V trimmed by 3 bases and J by 0 bases, 2 bases remained unmatched. Looked up from germline, CDR1 is LGHDT and CDR2 is YNNKEL (reference sequence). The CDR3 coding sequence is TGTGCCAGCAGCCATGGACTAGCGACGAACACCGGGGAGCTGTTTTTT. It is translated as CASSHGLATNTGELFF.

The V and J genes are TRBV18 and TRBJ2-2; unclear D gene. The CDR3 is 18 residues long. The germline gives CDR1 KGHSH, CDR2 LQKENI. The V gene lost 2 bases and the J gene lost 0 bases, with 16 bases spanning the gap. The CDR3 reads CASSPTQVRYTNTGELFF. CDR3 nucleotide sequence: TGTGCCAGCTCACCAACTCAGGTTCGCTATACGAACACCGGGGAGCTGTTTTTT.

The V call is TRBV19, the J call TRBJ2-7, with TRBD1 identical over 7 bases. The germline CDR1 and CDR2 sequences are LNHDA and SQIVND (reference sequence). V shed 5 bases, J shed 2 bases, and the junction held 6 bases outside the gene matches. The CDR3 sequence is 14 residues long. CDR3 in amino acids: CASSLRTGAYEQYF. The DNA of the CDR3 is TGTGCCAGTAGTCTGAGGACAGGAGCCTACGAGCAGTACTTC.

The rearrangement joins TRBV5-6 to TRBJ1-1, with D possibly TRBD1 on 6 matching bases. Trimming removed 4 bases at V and 0 bases at J, with 16 bases between. The germline gives CDR1 SGHDT, CDR2 YYEEEE. There are 16 residues in the CDR3. CDR3 region: CASSPPSGQLNTEAFF. CDR3 coding DNA: TGTGCCAGCAGCCCCCCCTCCGGACAGTTGAACACTGAAGCTTTCTTT.

This clone was seen only once. This rearrangement joins TRBV6-1 to TRBJ2-3; 10 nucleotides line up with TRBD1. CDR3 size: 16 residues. V trimming: 3 bases; J trimming: 10 bases; junction bases outside the gene matches: 13. Germline V lookup: CDR1 MNHNS, CDR2 SASEGT. The CDR3 DNA is TGTGCCAGCAGTGACCCGGGACAGGGGACTATGGGGGCGCAGTATTTT. This gives the protein CASSDPGQGTMGAQYF.

The V and J genes are TRBV18 and TRBJ1-1; 9 nucleotides match TRBD1. The CDR3 runs to 16 residues. After removal of 3 bases from V and 3 bases from J, the junction contained 8 bases not matched to a gene. Germline lookup yields CDR1 KGHSH and CDR2 LQKENI. CDR3 coding DNA: TGTGCCAGCTCACCGATTAACAGGGGGCTAGACACTGAAGCTTTCTTT. Protein: CASSPINRGLDTEAFF.

The genes are TRBV28 and TRBJ1-4; no definite D call. Germline loops: CDR1 MDHEN, CDR2 SYDVKM. This CDR3 region has 15 residues. Trimming shortened V by 6 bases and J by 0 bases, and 11 bases separated the two germline ends. Here the CDR3 reads CASRSRRATNEKLFF. The CDR3 region has the DNA TGTGCCAGCAGGTCACGACGGGCAACTAATGAAAAACTGTTTTTT.

This chain uses TRBV10-3 with TRBJ2-3; tentatively, D is TRBD2 (5 bases). V shed 2 bases and J shed 5 bases, with 8 bases lying between them. The CDR3 has 13 residues. Per the germline V gene, CDR1 is ENHRY and CDR2 is SYGVKD. CDR3 DNA: TGTGCCATCAGTGAGCCGGGAATAGATACGCAGTATTTT. It yields the protein CAISEPGIDTQYF.

This clone has a single count. This chain connects TRBV7-2 to TRBJ2-5, with TRBD2 identical over 14 bases. The CDR3 runs 15 residues. Germline V gives CDR1 SGHTA, CDR2 FQGNSA. V trimming: 7 bases; J trimming: 8 bases; junction bases outside the gene matches: 9. The CDR3 DNA follows: TGTGCCAGCAATCTCGGACTAGCGGGGGGAAGAACCCAGTACTTC. Translating gives CASNLGLAGGRTQYF.

This chain connects TRBV19 to TRBJ1-1, with D uncertain. Deletions cut 5 bases from V and 1 base from J, with 11 bases between. The length of the CDR3 is 14 residues. CDR1 and CDR2 (germline): LNHDA, SQIVND (reference sequence). The CDR3 bases are TGTGCCAGTAGTCTAATACCATCGAACACTGAAGCTTTCTTT. It specifies CASSLIPSNTEAFF.

The V gene is TRBV19, the J gene TRBJ1-6; the D gene is possibly TRBD1 (5 bases). The CDR3 runs to 15 residues. Trimming pared 0 bases from V and 7 bases from J, leaving 10 bases between. Germline V gene lookup returns CDR1 LNHDA and CDR2 SQIVND (reference sequence). In DNA, the CDR3 is TGTGCCAGTAGTATAGAGGGACTTAAAAATTCACCCCTCCACTTT. Protein product: CASSIEGLKNSPLHF.

The table lists this clone with a count of one. As DNA, the CDR3 is TGTGCCAGCAGCTTCGGGGGGACCGCCACCGGGGAGCTGTTTTTT. Encoded protein: CASSFGGTATGELFF. The genes are TRBV7-3 and TRBJ2-2, with 7 nucleotides matching TRBD2. Germline CDR1 and CDR2: SGHTA and FQGTGA. The CDR3 extends over 15 amino acids. The V gene end was trimmed by 3 bases and the J gene end by 4 bases; junction bases not matched to a gene: 5.

The rearrangement joins TRBV7-2 to TRBJ1-1; D perhaps matches TRBD1 (5 bases). V was pared by 6 bases and J by 10 bases, with 18 bases between. The CDR3 covers 13 residues. Germline-derived CDR1 and CDR2 are SGHTA and FQGNSA. The CDR3 region is CASSQNGGMRAFF. The CDR3 DNA sequence: TGTGCCAGCAGTCAAAATGGGGGGATGAGAGCTTTCTTT.